This T cell receptor beta chain derives from a study of blood T cell repertoires in COVID-19. The sample holds one count of this clone. In the original analysis: Amplification of reference gene primers was used by the study to estimate nucleated cell counts. Profiled with immunoSEQ multiplex PCR; TCRdb holds only in-frame clones, not every one. The V and J calls and the clone size are those of that table, but D and trimming were determined from the DNA. The profile shows around 320,000 clones, over 90% of them singletons. Losses at the gene ends were 1 base for V and 5 bases for J; bases not matched to a gene: 6. The germline CDR1 and CDR2 sequences are KGHDR and SFDVKD. The CDR3 is 16 amino acids. Participant reports of clinical history set cohort assignment. Individuals in the exposed group had encountered a COVID-19 case within 2 weeks preceding study entry.

The material sequenced was PBMCs or T cells enriched from blood (not recorded which). This clonotype was obtained from a woman in her twenties or thirties who had been exposed to COVID-19. The chain employs TRBV24-1 and TRBJ2-5; 10 bases align to TRBD1. CDR3 residues: CATSDLGTGAVETQYF. The CDR3 bases are TGTGCCACCAGTGATTTAGGGACAGGGGCCGTGGAGACCCAGTACTTC.